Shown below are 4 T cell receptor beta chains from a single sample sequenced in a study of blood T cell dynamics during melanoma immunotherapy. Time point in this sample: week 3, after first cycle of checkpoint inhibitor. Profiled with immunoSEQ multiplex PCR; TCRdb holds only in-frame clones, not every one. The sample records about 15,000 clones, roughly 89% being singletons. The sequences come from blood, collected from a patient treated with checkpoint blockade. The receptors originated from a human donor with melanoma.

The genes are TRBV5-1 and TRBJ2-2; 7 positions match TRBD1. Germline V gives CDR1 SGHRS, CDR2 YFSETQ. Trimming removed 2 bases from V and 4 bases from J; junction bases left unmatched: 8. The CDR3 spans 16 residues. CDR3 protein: CASSLRVGGGTGELFF. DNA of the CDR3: TGCGCCAGCAGCTTACGGGTAGGGGGCGGCACCGGGGAGCTGTTTTTT.

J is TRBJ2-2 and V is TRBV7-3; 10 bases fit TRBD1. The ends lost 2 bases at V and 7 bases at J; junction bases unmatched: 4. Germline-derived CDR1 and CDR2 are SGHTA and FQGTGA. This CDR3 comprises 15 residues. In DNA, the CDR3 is TGTGCCAGCAGCTTACGACAGGGGGCGGTCGGGGAGCTGTTTTTT. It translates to CASSLRQGAVGELFF.

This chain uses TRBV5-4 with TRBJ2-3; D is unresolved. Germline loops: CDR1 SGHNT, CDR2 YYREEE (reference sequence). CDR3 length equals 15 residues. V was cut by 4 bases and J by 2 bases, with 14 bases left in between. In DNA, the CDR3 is TGTGCCAGCAGCCCGGGTTGGCAGACCACAGATACGCAGTATTTT. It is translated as CASSPGWQTTDTQYF.

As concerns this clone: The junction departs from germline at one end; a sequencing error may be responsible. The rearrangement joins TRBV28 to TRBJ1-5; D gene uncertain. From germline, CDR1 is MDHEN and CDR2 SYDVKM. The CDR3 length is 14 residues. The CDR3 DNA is TGTGCCAGCAGTTACGCCCTTGGTCATCAGGCCCAGCATTTT. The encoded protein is CASSYALGHQAQHF.